A selection of T cell receptor beta chains follows, all from one sample in a study of blood T cell repertoires in COVID-19. Profiling relied on immunoSEQ multiplex PCR, and the TCRdb table lists in-frame clones only, not all of them. There are about 160,000 clones in the sample; around 85% occur only once, and around 3.2% lies in the top ten. Sequenced: peripheral blood. These receptors were collected from a human donor with acute or convalescent COVID-19. The donor label of this sample is uncertain. The CDR3 runs from the conserved cysteine through the conserved F or W. The D gene is left open where the match is weak. Size is omitted from some rows. Given values are once, few, many or a class for expanded clones.

D gene	clone size	J gene	V gene	CDR3 protein	CDR3 DNA
-	few	TRBJ1-1	TRBV27	CASSSQGGGTEAFF	TGTGCCAGCAGTTCACAGGGCGGGGGGACTGAAGCTTTCTTT
TRBD1	-	TRBJ1-2	TRBV5-1	CASSSGQGVIYGYTF	TGCGCCAGCAGCTCGGGACAGGGTGTAATCTATGGCTACACCTTC
-	-	TRBJ1-1	TRBV5-1	CASSLGRAAEAFF	TGCGCCAGCAGCTTGGGGAGGGCGGCTGAAGCTTTCTTT
-	-	TRBJ1-5	TRBV30	CAWRPQGGNQPQHF	TGTGCCTGGAGGCCCCAAGGAGGGAATCAGCCCCAGCATTTT
-	-	TRBJ1-3	TRBV24-1	CATADRSSGNTIYF	TGTGCCACCGCAGACAGGAGCTCTGGAAACACCATATATTTT
-	-	TRBJ1-6	TRBV9	CASSVDGTTSASPLHF	TGTGCCAGCAGCGTAGACGGGACAACTTCTGCATCACCCCTCCACTTT
-	-	TRBJ2-7	TRBV3-1/TRBV3-2	CASSASGVPYEQYF	TGTGCCAGCAGTGCGTCGGGGGTCCCCTACGAGCAGTACTTC
-	-	TRBJ2-7	TRBV12-3/TRBV12-4	CASRGAGEQYF	TGTGCCAGCCGGGGGGCGGGGGAGCAGTACTTC
-	-	TRBJ1-1	TRBV18	CTSSGGLDTEAFF	TGTACCAGCTCGGGGGGGCTTGACACTGAAGCTTTCTTT
TRBD2	once	TRBJ2-2	TRBV28	CASSLAGGPTGELFF	TGTGCCAGCAGTTTAGCGGGGGGGCCCACCGGGGAGCTGTTTTTT
-	few	TRBJ2-3	TRBV19	CASSNRGTDTQYF	TGTGCCAGTAGTAACAGAGGCACAGATACGCAGTATTTT
-	-	TRBJ2-5	TRBV11-2	CASSLVQEGWGTQYF	TGTGCCAGCAGCTTAGTACAGGAGGGATGGGGGACCCAGTACTTC
-	-	TRBJ2-2	TRBV11-1	CASSSPAGELFF	TGTGCCAGCAGCTCCCCAGCCGGGGAGCTGTTTTTT
-	once	TRBJ1-6	TRBV18	CASSSWGGRGGSPLHF	TGTGCCAGCTCGTCGTGGGGGGGCAGGGGAGGTTCACCCCTCCACTTT
-	-	TRBJ2-3	TRBV2	CASSALELSTDTQYF	TGTGCCAGCAGTGCACTAGAACTGAGCACAGATACGCAGTATTTT
TRBD1	-	TRBJ1-6	TRBV6-5	CASSSPGTGSSPLHF	TGTGCCAGCAGTTCGCCCGGGACAGGGAGTTCACCCCTCCACTTT
TRBD1	-	TRBJ1-1	TRBV5-5	CASSLGQGMGNTEAFF	TGTGCCAGCAGCCTCGGACAGGGGATGGGGAACACTGAAGCTTTCTTT
-	-	TRBJ2-7	TRBV4-1	CASSQVNGLIGSYEQYF	TGCGCCAGCAGCCAAGTGAACGGACTCATTGGGTCCTACGAGCAGTACTTC
TRBD1	-	TRBJ2-5	TRBV5-1	CASSFPRSNNVRTGSTGETQYF	TGCGCCAGCAGCTTTCCTAGGTCCAACAACGTCCGGACAGGCTCAACGGGGGAGACCCAGTACTTC
TRBD1	once	TRBJ2-3	TRBV10-3	CAISEPGQGRTDTQYF	TGTGCCATCAGTGAACCGGGACAGGGGAGGACAGATACGCAGTATTTT
-	few	TRBJ1-1	TRBV19	CASSISVNGWAFF	TGTGCCAGTAGTATATCGGTAAACGGGTGGGCTTTCTTT
-	-	TRBJ2-4	TRBV19	CASSTQGLAKNIQYF	TGTGCCAGTAGTACACAGGGTTTAGCCAAAAACATTCAGTACTTC
-	-	TRBJ1-5	TRBV30	CAWSVAGFNQPQHF	TGTGCCTGGAGTGTAGCAGGATTCAATCAGCCCCAGCATTTT
TRBD1	-	TRBJ1-2	TRBV19	CASSPNDRESGGYTF	TGTGCCAGTAGTCCGAACGACAGGGAGAGCGGGGGCTACACCTTC
TRBD1	-	TRBJ1-2	TRBV11-2	CASSPGQGAFGYTF	TGTGCCAGCAGCCCCGGACAGGGGGCGTTTGGCTACACCTTC
-	-	TRBJ1-2	TRBV7-9	CASSSSSGTTLSYTF	TGTGCCAGCAGCTCCTCCAGCGGGACCACCCTCAGCTACACCTTC
TRBD2	-	TRBJ2-3	TRBV15	CATSRDRGLAGGLNTDTQYF	TGTGCCACCAGCAGAGATAGGGGCCTAGCGGGGGGCCTCAACACAGATACGCAGTATTTT
TRBD1	once	TRBJ1-1	TRBV19	CASTHRGQGAVNTEAFF	TGTGCCAGTACTCATAGGGGACAGGGGGCGGTGAACACTGAAGCTTTCTTT
TRBD1	-	TRBJ1-2	TRBV2	CASSGPWGAGGQGGAFYGYTF	TGTGCCAGCAGTGGGCCCTGGGGTGCCGGCGGACAGGGGGGGGCTTTCTATGGCTACACCTTC
-	-	TRBJ2-7	TRBV7-6	CASSLARLVFKGIWGVYEQYF	TGTGCCAGCAGCTTAGCCCGATTGGTATTTAAGGGAATTTGGGGAGTCTACGAGCAGTACTTC
TRBD1	-	TRBJ1-2	TRBV7-2	CASSLSNRGNYGYTF	TGTGCCAGCAGCTTATCAAACAGGGGAAACTATGGCTACACCTTC
-	-	TRBJ2-5	TRBV9	CASSVGPGAGQETQYF	TGTGCCAGCAGCGTAGGTCCGGGAGCAGGGCAAGAGACCCAGTACTTC
TRBD1	-	TRBJ1-6	TRBV6-5	CASSYSGQTKTPLHF	TGTGCCAGCAGTTACTCGGGACAGACCAAGACACCCCTCCACTTT
-	-	TRBJ2-5	TRBV5-1	CASSFRDIQETQYF	TGCGCCAGCAGCTTCCGGGACATCCAAGAGACCCAGTACTTC
TRBD1	few	TRBJ2-5	TRBV12-3/TRBV12-4	CASRRGRGETQYF	TGTGCCAGCCGAAGGGGGCGAGGAGAGACCCAGTACTTC
TRBD1	-	TRBJ1-1	TRBV28	CASSRRQGRGNTEAFF	TGTGCCAGCAGCCGAAGACAGGGGAGAGGGAACACTGAAGCTTTCTTT
TRBD1	-	TRBJ1-2	TRBV18	CASSPDRDGYTF	TGTGCCAGCTCACCGGACAGGGATGGCTACACCTTC
-	once	TRBJ1-2	TRBV18	CASSPPSGGGIYGYTF	TGTGCCAGCTCACCACCGTCCGGGGGGGGAATCTATGGCTACACCTTC
-	once	TRBJ2-1	TRBV4-1	CASSQVTVRSYNEQFF	TGCGCCAGCAGCCAAGTAACAGTTCGTTCCTACAATGAGCAGTTCTTC
TRBD1	-	TRBJ1-5	TRBV25-1	CASSELRTGGLCNQPQHF	TGTGCCAGCAGTGAATTAAGGACAGGGGGCTTATGTAATCAGCCCCAGCATTTT
-	-	TRBJ1-6	TRBV6-5	CASSIPQGLNSPLHF	TGTGCCAGCAGCATACCCCAGGGGTTAAATTCACCCCTCCACTTT
-	-	TRBJ2-2	TRBV11-3	CASSKQWGLNTGELFF	TGTGCCAGCAGCAAACAATGGGGACTGAACACCGGGGAGCTGTTTTTT
TRBD1	-	TRBJ2-1	TRBV20-1	CSASSTGGYNEQFF	TGCAGTGCTAGTTCGACAGGGGGCTACAATGAGCAGTTCTTC
-	-	TRBJ2-3	TRBV5-1	CASSHNSAAQGTDTQYF	TGCGCCAGCAGCCATAATAGCGCCGCCCAAGGAACAGATACGCAGTATTTT
-	-	TRBJ2-5	TRBV30	CAWTAGSSGETQYF	TGTGCCTGGACCGCCGGGTCCTCGGGGGAGACCCAGTACTTC
TRBD1	-	TRBJ1-4	TRBV27	CASSSATGLYEKLFF	TGTGCCAGCAGTTCAGCGACAGGGTTATACGAAAAACTGTTTTTT
-	-	TRBJ2-2	TRBV7-9	CASSSLTGRRTGELFF	TGTGCCAGCAGCTCATTGACAGGGAGGAGAACCGGGGAGCTGTTTTTT
TRBD2	-	TRBJ2-2	TRBV5-1	CASSLTSGANTGELFF	TGCGCCAGCAGCCTGACTAGCGGGGCGAACACCGGGGAGCTGTTTTTT
TRBD1	-	TRBJ1-2	TRBV5-1	CASSLLTGRGQGYTF	TGCGCCAGCAGCTTGTTAACTGGCAGGGGGCAAGGCTACACCTTC
-	-	TRBJ1-2	TRBV5-1	CASSLQGGGFYGYTF	TGCGCCAGCAGCTTGCAGGGAGGAGGGTTCTATGGCTACACCTTC